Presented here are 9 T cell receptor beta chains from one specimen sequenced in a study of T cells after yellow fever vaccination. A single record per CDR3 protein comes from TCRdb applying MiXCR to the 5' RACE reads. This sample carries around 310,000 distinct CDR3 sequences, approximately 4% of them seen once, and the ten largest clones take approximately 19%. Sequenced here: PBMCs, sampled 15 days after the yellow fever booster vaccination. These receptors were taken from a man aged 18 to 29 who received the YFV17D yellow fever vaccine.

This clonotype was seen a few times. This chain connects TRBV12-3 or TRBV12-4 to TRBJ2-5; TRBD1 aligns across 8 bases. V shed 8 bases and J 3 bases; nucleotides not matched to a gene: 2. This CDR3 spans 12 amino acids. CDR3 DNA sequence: TGTGCCAGCGGACAGGGCGAAGAGACCCAGTACTTC. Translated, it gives CASGQGEETQYF.

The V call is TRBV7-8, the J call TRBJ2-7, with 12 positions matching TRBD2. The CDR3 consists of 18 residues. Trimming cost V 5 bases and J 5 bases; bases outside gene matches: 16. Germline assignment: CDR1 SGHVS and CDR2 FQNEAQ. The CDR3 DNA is TGTGCCAGCAGCCTAGACCCTAGCGGGGGGGCCGAGCTAAACGAGCAGTACTTC. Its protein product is CASSLDPSGGAELNEQYF.

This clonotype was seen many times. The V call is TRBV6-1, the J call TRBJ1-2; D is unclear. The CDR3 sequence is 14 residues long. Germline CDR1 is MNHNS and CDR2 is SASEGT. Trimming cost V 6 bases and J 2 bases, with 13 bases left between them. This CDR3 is CASRLAVPNYGYTF. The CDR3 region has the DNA TGTGCCAGCAGATTAGCAGTCCCCAACTATGGCTACACCTTC.

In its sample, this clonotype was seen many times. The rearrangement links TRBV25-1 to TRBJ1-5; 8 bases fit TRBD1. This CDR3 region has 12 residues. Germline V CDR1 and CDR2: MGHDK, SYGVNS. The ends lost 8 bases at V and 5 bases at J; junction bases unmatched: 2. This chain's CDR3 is CASSQGDQPQHF. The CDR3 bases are TGTGCCAGCTCACAGGGGGATCAGCCCCAGCATTTT.

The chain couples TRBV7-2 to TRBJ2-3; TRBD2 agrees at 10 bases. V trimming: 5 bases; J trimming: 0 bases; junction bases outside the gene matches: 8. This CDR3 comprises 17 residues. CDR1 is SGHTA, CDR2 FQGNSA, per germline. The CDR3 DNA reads TGTGCCAGCAGCCTCCCGCTAGCGGGGGATAGCACAGATACGCAGTATTTT. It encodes CASSLPLAGDSTDTQYF.

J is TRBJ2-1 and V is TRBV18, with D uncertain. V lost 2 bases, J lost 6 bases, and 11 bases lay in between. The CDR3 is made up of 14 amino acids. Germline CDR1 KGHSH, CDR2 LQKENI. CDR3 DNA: TGTGCCAGCTCACCAATATTGGGGTCCAATGAGCAGTTCTTC. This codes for CASSPILGSNEQFF. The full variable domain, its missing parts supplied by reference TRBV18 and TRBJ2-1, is NAGVMQNPRHLVRRRGQEARLRCSPMKGHSHVYWYRQLPEEGLKFMVYLQKENIIDESGMPKERFSAEFPKEGPSILRIQQVVRGDSAAYFCASSPILGSNEQFFGPGTRLTVL.

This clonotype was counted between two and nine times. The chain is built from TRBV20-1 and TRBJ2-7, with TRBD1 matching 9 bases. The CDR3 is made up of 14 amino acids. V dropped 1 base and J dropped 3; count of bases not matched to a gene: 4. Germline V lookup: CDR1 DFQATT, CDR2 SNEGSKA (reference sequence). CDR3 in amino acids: CSARVGQGFYEQYF. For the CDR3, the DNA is TGCAGTGCTAGAGTAGGACAGGGGTTCTACGAGCAGTACTTC.

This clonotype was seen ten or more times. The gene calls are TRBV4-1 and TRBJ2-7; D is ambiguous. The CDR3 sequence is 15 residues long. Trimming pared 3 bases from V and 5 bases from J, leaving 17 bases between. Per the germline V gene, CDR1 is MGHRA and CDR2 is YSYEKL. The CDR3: CASSQGSNVWDEQYF. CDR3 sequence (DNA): TGCGCCAGCAGCCAGGGCTCTAACGTTTGGGACGAGCAGTACTTC.

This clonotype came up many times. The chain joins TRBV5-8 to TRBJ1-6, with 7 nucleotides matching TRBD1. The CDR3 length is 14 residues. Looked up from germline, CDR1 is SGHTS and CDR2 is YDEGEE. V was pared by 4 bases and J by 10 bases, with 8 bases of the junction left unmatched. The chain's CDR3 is CASSMTGRYSPLHF. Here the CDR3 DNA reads TGTGCCAGCAGCATGACAGGGCGATACTCACCCCTCCACTTT. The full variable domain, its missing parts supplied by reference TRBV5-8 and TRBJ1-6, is EAGVTQSPTHLIKTRGQQATLRCSPISGHTSVYWYQQALGLGLQFLLWYDEGEERNRGNFPPRFSGRQFPNYSSELNVNALELEDSALYLCASSMTGRYSPLHFGNGTRLTVT.